This T cell receptor (beta chain) was observed in a study of OX40 agonist ivuxolimab in advanced cancers. TCRdb's copy holds only in-frame clones and misses some; the assay was immunoSEQ multiplex PCR. Of approximately 15,000 clones in the sample, around 83% were seen once. This CDR3 is built from 15 residues. Germline V gene sequence: CDR1 MNHNS, CDR2 SASEGT. V was trimmed by 4 bases and J by 8 bases, leaving 20 bases between them. This sequence originates from an adult with an advanced solid tumor such as melanoma, head and neck, liver or kidney cancer. Here the sequenced sample was CD4+ or CD8+ T cells sorted from blood, taken in a trial of the OX40 agonist ivuxolimab. The rearrangement links TRBV6-1 to TRBJ1-1, with D uncertain. CDR3 amino acids: CASSAGYSGAREAFF. The CDR3 DNA reads as TGTGCCAGCAGTGCGGGGTACAGTGGAGCCAGAGAAGCTTTCTTT.